This entry is about one T cell receptor (beta chain). The antigen remains undetermined. This sample was included in a study of OX40 agonist ivuxolimab in advanced cancers. The wider study: Of the participants, 40% to 50% had some prior anti-PD-1, anti-PD-L1 or anti-CTLA-4 therapy, which was allowed.

TCRdb's copy holds only in-frame clones and misses some; the assay was immunoSEQ multiplex PCR. The sample has roughly 76,000 clones; roughly 80% are singletons. V was clipped by 3 bases and J by 7 bases; unmatched bases: 11. Per the germline V gene, CDR1 is MNHNS and CDR2 is SASEGT. The CDR3 extends over 16 amino acids. Whole-study findings and limits: Average numbers of expanded clones were greater in CD8+ T cells than in CD4+. Expanded peripheral T-cell antigen specificity went undetermined.

This TCR was recovered from an adult with an advanced solid tumor such as melanoma, head and neck, liver or kidney cancer. Sequenced here: CD4+ or CD8+ T cells sorted from blood, sampled in a trial of the OX40 agonist ivuxolimab. The genes are TRBV6-1 and TRBJ1-2; 10 bases align to TRBD1. This CDR3 reads CASSDRQGAPPTGYTF. As DNA, the CDR3 is TGTGCCAGCAGTGACCGACAGGGGGCGCCCCCTACTGGCTACACCTTC.